This is a list of T cell receptor beta chains from one sample in a study of T cells in Graves' hyperthyroidism and ophthalmopathy. In TCRdb, the multiplex PCR reads were re-called with MiXCR into one record per CDR3 protein. The sample includes approximately 620,000 distinct CDR3 sequences, roughly a sixth of them seen just once. The sample taken for sequencing was blood. These receptors all stem from a woman aged 40 to 50 with Graves' ophthalmopathy. Each CDR3 is given with its conserved first and last residue. The order of the fields is D gene, J gene, clone size, V gene, CDR3 DNA, CDR3 protein. The D gene is left open where the match is weak. Not all rows give a size; the values are once, few, many and, for expanded clones, a class.

>-|TRBJ2-2|-|TRBV5-6
TGTGCCAGCAGCTTGGGACACCCGAACACCGGGGAGCTGTTTTTT
CASSLGHPNTGELFF
>-|TRBJ2-5|few|TRBV14
TGTGCCAGCAGCCAAAGCCTCCTAGAGACCCAGTACTTC
CASSQSLLETQYF
>TRBD2|TRBJ2-7|-|TRBV5-1
TGCGCCAGCAGCTTGGAGGTTAGCGGGAGTTATGAGCAGTACTTC
CASSLEVSGSYEQYF
>-|TRBJ2-2|many|TRBV6-1
TGTGCCAGCAGTGAAGCTTCACTAGTGACCGGGGAGCTGTTTTTT
CASSEASLVTGELFF
>-|TRBJ2-1|few|TRBV19
TGTGCCAGTAATCCGGGAGCTGGGTCCAATGAGCAGTTCTTC
CASNPGAGSNEQFF
>-|TRBJ1-1|-|TRBV6-8
TGTGCCAATCCTCAGGTGTCGTCCACTGAAGCTTTCTTT
CANPQVSSTEAFF
>TRBD1|TRBJ1-5|-|TRBV6-1
TGTGCCAGCGGCAGGACAGGGGCAAATCAGCCCCAGCATTTT
CASGRTGANQPQHF
>TRBD1|TRBJ1-1|-|TRBV20-1
TGCAGTGCTAGTGGGGACAGGCAGGTACCTGAAGCTTTCTTT
CSASGDRQVPEAFF
>TRBD2|TRBJ2-4|many|TRBV3-1
TGTGCCCTCCGGCGCGCGGGGGATCTTAAAAACATTCAGTACTTC
CALRRAGDLKNIQYF
>-|TRBJ2-3|-|TRBV10-3
TGTGCCATCAGTGAGGTGGGACGGAGCACAGATACGCAGTATTTT
CAISEVGRSTDTQYF
>-|TRBJ2-5|many|TRBV2
TGTGCCAGCAGTGGGGGACTCGAAGAGACCCAGTACTTC
CASSGGLEETQYF
>-|TRBJ2-7|many|TRBV20-1
TGCAGTGTTAGGGGGGTTGGGTCCTACGAGCAGTACTTC
CSVRGVGSYEQYF